These 14 T cell receptor beta chains came from one sample sequenced in a study of PD-1 blockade in classical Hodgkin lymphoma. The method was immunoSEQ multiplex PCR; TCRdb's version includes in-frame clones alone and lacks a portion of them. The sample has 40,000 to 65,000 clones, 65% to 85% seen once; the top ten hold about 15%. All patients experienced relapse after autologous stem cell transplantation, and brentuximab vedotin exposure was variable. Sample: peripheral blood mononuclear cells (PBMCs), taken at baseline. The receptors were sampled from a human donor with classical Hodgkin lymphoma.

The rearrangement links TRBV19 to TRBJ2-1; 8 positions match TRBD2. The CDR3 has 14 amino acids. V shed 5 bases and J 6 bases; nucleotides not matched to a gene: 6. Looked up from germline, CDR1 is LNHDA and CDR2 is SQIVND (reference sequence). The CDR3 sequence: CASSVSGTSNEQFF. The DNA of the CDR3 is TGTGCCAGTAGTGTTTCCGGGACTAGCAATGAGCAGTTCTTC. Complete variable domain (other parts from reference TRBV19 and TRBJ2-1): DGGITQSPKYLFRKEGQNVTLSCEQNLNHDAMYWYRQDPGQGLRLIYYSQIVNDFQKGDIAEGYSVSREKKESFPLTVTSAQKNPTAFYLCASSVSGTSNEQFFGPGTRLTVL.

The chain recombines TRBV27 with TRBJ2-3; 9 bases match TRBD1. The germline V gene has CDR1 MNHEY and CDR2 SMNVEV (reference sequence). V lost 7 bases to trimming and J lost 2 bases; unmatched junction nucleotides: 7. CDR3 length: 15 amino acids. The DNA for the CDR3 is TGTGCCAGCACCTGGGACAGGGAGACCACAGATACGCAGTATTTT. Amino acid sequence: CASTWDRETTDTQYF.

The J gene is TRBJ2-7, the V gene TRBV14; no firm D call. V lost 5 bases to trimming and J lost 0 bases, with 11 bases between them. The CDR3 is 14 amino acids. Per germline, CDR1 SGHDN and CDR2 FVKESK. CDR3 residues: CASSTTISSYEQYF. DNA for the CDR3: TGTGCCAGCAGCACCACGATCTCCTCCTACGAGCAGTACTTC.

There are a few counts of this clone. This chain joins TRBV7-9 and TRBJ1-1; 7 bases agree with TRBD1. With V trimmed by 3 bases and J by 1 base, 8 bases remained unmatched. CDR3 length: 16 amino acids. Germline V gene lookup returns CDR1 SEHNR and CDR2 FQNEAQ (reference sequence). The DNA for the CDR3 is TGTGCCAGCAGCTTGACGCAAGGGGGCCCGAACACTGAAGCTTTCTTT. Translated, it gives CASSLTQGGPNTEAFF.

The rearrangement joins TRBV7-2 to TRBJ2-2; 8 positions match TRBD1. CDR3 length equals 13 residues. V lost 5 bases, J lost 7 bases, and 3 bases stayed unmatched. Germline V gene sequence: CDR1 SGHTA, CDR2 FQGNSA. The CDR3 here is CASSRQGLGELFF. The DNA of the CDR3 is TGTGCCAGCAGCAGACAGGGGCTCGGGGAGCTGTTTTTT.

This chain joins TRBV30 and TRBJ1-3; D not resolved. CDR1 is GTSNPN, CDR2 SVGIG, per germline (reference sequence). The CDR3 extends over 13 amino acids. The V end lost 1 base, the J end lost 2 bases, and 6 bases lay between the germline ends. The DNA of the CDR3 is TGTGCCTGGAGTGGTTGGGCTGGAAACACCATATATTTT. Translating it yields CAWSGWAGNTIYF.

This clone came up once. The chain carries TRBV21-1 and TRBJ2-7; the DNA was not compared with TRBD1, the D call given in the table. TRBV21-1 is designated a pseudogene. This CDR3 comprises 16 residues. The CDR3 reads CASSKVRRQGIYEQYF. CDR3 bases: TGTGCCAGCAGCAAAGTAAGGCGACAGGGGATCTACGAGCAGTACTTC.

The chain employs TRBV7-2 and TRBJ1-5; 9 nucleotides align to TRBD1. Germline V gene lookup returns CDR1 SGHTA and CDR2 FQGNSA. This CDR3 has 15 amino acids. V shed 3 bases and J 2 bases; nucleotides not matched to a gene: 2. The CDR3 protein is CASSLDRGGNQPQHF. CDR3 DNA sequence: TGTGCCAGCAGCTTGGACAGGGGAGGCAATCAGCCCCAGCATTTT. The complete variable domain, with remaining parts taken from reference TRBV7-2 and TRBJ1-5, reads GAGVSQSPSNKVTEKGKDVELRCDPISGHTALYWYRQSLGQGLEFLIYFQGNSAPDKSGLPSDRFSAERTGGSVSTLTIQRTQQEDSAVYLCASSLDRGGNQPQHFGDGTRLSIL.

As DNA, the CDR3 is TGTGCCAGCAAACAGGATAGTACCTCTGGAAACACCATATATTTT. It specifies CASKQDSTSGNTIYF. The rearrangement joins TRBV27 to TRBJ1-3, with a weak D call TRBD1 (5 bases). Germline loops: CDR1 MNHEY, CDR2 SMNVEV (reference sequence). The V gene lost 7 bases and the J gene lost 0 bases, with 13 bases spanning the gap. This CDR3 has 15 residues.

This clone occurred once. The J gene is TRBJ1-2, the V gene TRBV7-2, with TRBD1 matching over 7 bases. The CDR3 is made up of 14 amino acids. V was pared by 3 bases and J by 8 bases, with 9 bases of the junction left unmatched. Germline-derived CDR1 and CDR2 are SGHTA and FQGNSA. The CDR3 nucleotides read TGTGCCAGCAGCTTCCAGCAGGGGGGAGGCGGCTACACCTTC. Residues: CASSFQQGGGGYTF.

The chain uses TRBV30 and TRBJ2-7; 11 nucleotides match TRBD2. With 2 bases clipped from V and 7 bases from J, the junction kept 4 bases outside the gene matches. Germline V lookup: CDR1 GTSNPN, CDR2 SVGIG (reference sequence). This CDR3 is built from 13 residues. The CDR3 region has the DNA TGTGCCTGGAGTCCGACTAGCGGGATGGAGCAGTACGTC. Translation: CAWSPTSGMEQYV.

This clone was recorded only once. The chain is built from TRBV13 and TRBJ1-2; 7 bases line up with TRBD1. V trimming: 3 bases; J trimming: 7 bases; junction bases outside the gene matches: 8. The length of the CDR3 is 14 residues. CDR1 is PRHDT, CDR2 FYEKMQ, per germline (reference sequence). This CDR3 is CASSFRQGEGGYTF. The DNA of the CDR3 is TGTGCCAGCAGCTTTCGACAGGGCGAGGGTGGCTACACCTTC. Drawing the rest from reference TRBV13 and TRBJ1-2, the complete variable domain is AAGVIQSPRHLIKEKRETATLKCYPIPRHDTVYWYQQGPGQDPQFLISFYEKMQSDKGSIPDRFSAQQFSDYHSELNMSSLELGDSALYFCASSFRQGEGGYTFGSGTRLTVV.

The rearrangement uses TRBV5-6 and TRBJ1-2; D call uncertain. V gave up 0 bases and J gave up 7 bases, with 10 bases separating them. This CDR3 is built from 13 residues. Germline CDR1 reads SGHDT; CDR2 reads YYEEEE. CDR3 amino acids: CASSLEVASGYTF. CDR3 nucleotides: TGTGCCAGCAGCTTGGAGGTCGCGTCTGGCTACACCTTC.

This chain links TRBV29-1 with TRBJ1-1; 11 bases line up with TRBD1. Germline V CDR1 and CDR2: SQVTM, ANQGSEA. Trimming removed 1 base from V and 5 bases from J; junction bases left unmatched: 6. This CDR3 is 15 amino acids long. CDR3 in DNA: TGCAGCGTTGAAGGGTGGGACAGGGGGAAGACTGAAGCTTTCTTT. Protein sequence: CSVEGWDRGKTEAFF.